What follows are 14 T cell receptor beta chains derived from one specimen sequenced in a study of molecular identifiers for immune sequencing clone quantification. TCRdb re-called the PCR reads with MiXCR, one entry per CDR3 protein. The table shows hundreds of thousands of distinct CDR3 sequences, with roughly a quarter occurring only once. Sequencing input: naive CD8+ T cells from blood, with Jurkat cell RNA spiked in. Subset denoted: FACS-sorted CD8+CD4-CCR7+CD45RA+ naive T cells. The receptors come from a human donor in good health. Some libraries in this study had Jurkat cell RNA spiked in.

This clonotype occurred many times. The chain carries TRBV19 and TRBJ2-3; a possible D gene is TRBD1 (5 bases). Germline values: CDR1 LNHDA, CDR2 SQIVND (reference sequence). The CDR3 length is 15 residues. Trimming removed 6 bases at V and 6 bases at J, with 19 bases between. CDR3 nucleotide sequence: TGTGCCAGTAGCATACGGACAAGCCCTAAGGATACGCAGTATTTT. Translation: CASSIRTSPKDTQYF.

This clonotype was seen repeatedly, ten times or more. This rearrangement joins TRBV28 to TRBJ2-4; 7 bases are a match to TRBD2. This CDR3 is built from 14 residues. Looked up from germline, CDR1 is MDHEN and CDR2 is SYDVKM. The V and J ends lost 2 bases and 4 bases, in that order; junction bases with no gene match: 2. The CDR3 DNA is TGTGCCAGCAGTTTACTAGCGGTTAAAAACATTCAGTACTTC. This translates into CASSLLAVKNIQYF. The whole variable domain, filled in from reference TRBV28 and TRBJ2-4, reads DVKVTQSSRYLVKRTGEKVFLECVQDMDHENMFWYRQDPGLGLRLIYFSYDVKMKEKGDIPEGYSVSREKKERFSLILESASTNQTSMYLCASSLLAVKNIQYFGAGTRLSVL.

V usage is TRBV29-1 and J usage is TRBJ2-7; TRBD2 agrees at 14 bases. Germline V lookup: CDR1 SQVTM, CDR2 ANQGSEA. Germline trimming cut 3 bases from V and 1 base from J; bases unmatched to any gene: 2. CDR3 length: 15 amino acids. The CDR3 DNA follows: TGCAGCGTTGAGGGGACTAGCGGGAGTTCCTACGAGCAGTACTTC. Protein: CSVEGTSGSSYEQYF.

The genes are TRBV7-9 and TRBJ2-7; TRBD1 might be the D (5 bases). The length of the CDR3 is 14 residues. V was cut by 5 bases and J by 3 bases, with 14 bases left in between. Per germline, CDR1 SEHNR and CDR2 FQNEAQ (reference sequence). The CDR3 bases are TGTGCCAGCAGCCACCCCAGGGCCCTCTACGAGCAGTACTTC. Translation: CASSHPRALYEQYF.

The rearrangement links TRBV7-2 to TRBJ2-7; a weak D match, TRBD2 (6 bases). The CDR3 runs 17 residues. The V gene lost 5 bases and the J gene lost 0 bases, with 20 bases spanning the gap. The V gene's germline CDR1 is SGHTA and CDR2 FQGNSA. This chain's CDR3 is CASSQSTVDGGSYEQYF. CDR3 nucleotides: TGTGCCAGCAGCCAGAGCACCGTGGACGGGGGCTCCTACGAGCAGTACTTC.

This clonotype was observed a single time. Given the absence of the conserved phenylalanine or tryptophan at the CDR3 end, a read error is likely. The V gene is TRBV7-2, the J gene TRBJ1-2; D is undetermined. Germline V gene sequence: CDR1 SGHTA, CDR2 FQGNSA. V dropped 1 base and J dropped 4 bases, with 13 bases sitting between them. The length of the CDR3 is 15 residues. CDR3 residues: CASSLEIAQAYGYTS. In DNA form, the CDR3 reads TGTGCCAGCAGCTTAGAAATCGCCCAAGCCTATGGCTACACCTCC.

There are many counts of this clonotype. CDR3 bases: TGCAGTGCTAGAGCGCGCCCGATAGAGACCCAGTACTTC. Its protein is CSARARPIETQYF. The chain carries TRBV20-1 and TRBJ2-5; no firm D call. Germline CDR1 DFQATT, CDR2 SNEGSKA (reference sequence). V lost 1 base and J 4 bases, leaving 10 bases between the germline ends. The CDR3 runs to 13 residues.

This clonotype showed up just a few times. The rearrangement links TRBV28 to TRBJ2-2, with D hard to call. Per the germline V gene, CDR1 is MDHEN and CDR2 is SYDVKM. The V and J ends lost 8 bases and 2 bases respectively, with 15 bases between them. The CDR3 contains 15 residues. DNA of the CDR3: TGTGCCAGCCTTATGGAACGGATAAACACCGGGGAGCTGTTTTTT. This codes for CASLMERINTGELFF.

This chain uses TRBV14 with TRBJ2-1, with 9 bases lining up with TRBD1. This CDR3 has 14 amino acids. The junction had 4 bases not matched to a gene; V was cut back by 7 bases and J by 3 bases. The germline gives CDR1 SGHDN, CDR2 FVKESK. The CDR3, as DNA: TGTGCCAGCAAGGACAGGGGAGGCTACAATGAGCAGTTCTTC. Protein: CASKDRGGYNEQFF.

This clonotype was counted between two and nine times. The J gene is TRBJ1-1, the V gene TRBV28; D ambiguous. Trimming left V 7 bases short and J 3 bases short, with 15 bases between. Per germline, CDR1 MDHEN and CDR2 SYDVKM. The CDR3 is 14 amino acids. CDR3 bases: TGTGCCAGCACCCTGGACCCTTTTTACACTGAAGCTTTCTTT. Residues: CASTLDPFYTEAFF.

CDR3 sequence (DNA): TGCGCCAGCAGCCAAGATGCGGGGTTGTTGAACACTGAAGCTTTCTTT. Its protein product is CASSQDAGLLNTEAFF. J is TRBJ1-1 and V is TRBV4-1; no reliable D call. Trimming pared 0 bases from V and 0 bases from J, leaving 11 bases between. Germline CDR1 MGHRA, CDR2 YSYEKL. CDR3 length: 16 residues.

The chain links TRBV3-1 to TRBJ2-7; D may correspond to TRBD1 or TRBD2 (5 bases each). Germline assignment: CDR1 LGHDT and CDR2 YNNKEL (reference sequence). Trimming cost V 4 bases and J 2 bases, with 12 bases left between them. This CDR3 is built from 14 residues. CDR3 sequence reads: CASSPGTLTYEQYF. Written as DNA, the CDR3 is TGTGCCAGCAGCCCCGGGACCCTCACCTACGAGCAGTACTTC.

This clonotype was detected many times. The CDR3 is CSARTSGNNEQFF. In DNA form, the CDR3 reads TGCAGTGCTAGGACTAGCGGGAACAATGAGCAGTTCTTC. The rearrangement links TRBV20-1 to TRBJ2-1; 11 bases align to TRBD2. V lost 3 bases to trimming and J lost 5 bases; unmatched junction nucleotides: 0. Germline CDR1 is DFQATT and CDR2 is SNEGSKA (reference sequence). The CDR3 spans 13 residues.

This clonotype was recorded a few times. The chain has TRBV7-8 and TRBJ1-1, with D maybe TRBD1 (5 bases). Trimming took 1 base from V and 7 from J, leaving 10 bases between them. The CDR3 runs to 13 residues. CDR1 SGHVS and CDR2 FQNEAQ come from the germline V gene. CDR3 DNA sequence: TGTGCCAGCAGCTTAGACGGGGGGGTTGAAGCTTTCTTT. Encoded protein: CASSLDGGVEAFF. Full variable domain (outside the CDR3, taken from reference TRBV7-8 and TRBJ1-1): GAGVSQSPRYKVAKRGQDVALRCDPISGHVSLFWYQQALGQGPEFLTYFQNEAQLDKSGLPSDRFFAERPEGSVSTLKIQRTQQEDSAVYLCASSLDGGVEAFFGQGTRLTVV.